This T cell receptor beta chain was sequenced in a study of blood T cell repertoires in COVID-19 (dated by TCRdb to 2018 to 2020). About the study as a whole: Collaborator samples came from the United States, Italy and Spain and covered acute and convalescent phases of COVID-19. The samples were drawn from two sources: the first 160 participants of the ongoing ImmuneRACE study, and about 1,300 subjects contributed by 6 global collaborators. The sample metadata nearly always contained a de-identified subject ID, COVID-19 status, age in years and sex. Deeply sampled blood TCRbeta repertoires from subjects exposed to, actively infected with, or recovered from COVID-19 were included in the dataset. Where available, HLA class I and class II types were obtained from metadata supplied by the sample provider rather than from assay-based typing. The material from the prospective study consisted of cDNA or gDNA derived from T cells, B-cell-depleted T cells, or PBMCs. The repertoires were released in a freely available public database meant as a resource for research on the immune response to SARS-CoV-2.

About this clone itself: The antigen this receptor binds is unknown. The record has no base qualities; no much larger clone is one base away.

The collaborating institutions used their own protocols to collect whole blood in K2EDTA tubes. For TCRbeta analysis, collaborator samples were shipped as frozen whole blood, as isolated PBMCs, or as DNA extracted from either sample type. Paper-wide results and their limitations: The amount of clinical and demographic metadata varied by source and participant and was provided uncurated.

TCRbeta CDR3 regions were amplified from genomic DNA using the immunoSEQ Assay, a bias-controlled multiplex PCR. The study's processing was this. The number of nucleated cells in each sample was estimated by amplification of reference gene primers within the assay. To quantify the absolute abundance of each unique TCRbeta CDR3 rearrangement, sequence reads were collapsed and filtered. For each sample, productive Simpson clonality was calculated as the square root of Simpson's diversity index across productive rearrangements. The immuneACCESS repertoire file appears here via TCRdb, limited to in-frame rearrangements. These files lack a portion of the clones; in checked studies, under half of the deficit traces to unresolved V genes, and the cause of the others is not known. V, J and clone size derive from that table, while D and trimming were established from the DNA sequence. Recorded for this sample are 250,000 to 350,000 clones; 75% to 90% of them occurred a single time. The top ten clonotypes cover 0.75% to 0.9% of the sample.

V sheds 0 bases and J sheds 6 bases, leaving 12 bases between their ends. The CDR3 runs 15 residues from the cysteine to the phenylalanine. Solely the CDR3 DNA is kept, with 45 bases framed from the first base. CDR1 and CDR2 are drawn from the germline V gene: MNHNS, SASEGT. The specimen was peripheral blood. Rearrangement joined TRBV6-1 to TRBJ1-5; no D segment can be confidently identified. This clonotype was obtained from a man aged 30 to 45 with acute or convalescent COVID-19. The CDR3 amino acid sequence is: CASSEALGGFQPQHF. Read as DNA, the sequence is TGTGCCAGCAGTGAAGCGCTCGGAGGGTTTCAGCCCCAGCATTTT.